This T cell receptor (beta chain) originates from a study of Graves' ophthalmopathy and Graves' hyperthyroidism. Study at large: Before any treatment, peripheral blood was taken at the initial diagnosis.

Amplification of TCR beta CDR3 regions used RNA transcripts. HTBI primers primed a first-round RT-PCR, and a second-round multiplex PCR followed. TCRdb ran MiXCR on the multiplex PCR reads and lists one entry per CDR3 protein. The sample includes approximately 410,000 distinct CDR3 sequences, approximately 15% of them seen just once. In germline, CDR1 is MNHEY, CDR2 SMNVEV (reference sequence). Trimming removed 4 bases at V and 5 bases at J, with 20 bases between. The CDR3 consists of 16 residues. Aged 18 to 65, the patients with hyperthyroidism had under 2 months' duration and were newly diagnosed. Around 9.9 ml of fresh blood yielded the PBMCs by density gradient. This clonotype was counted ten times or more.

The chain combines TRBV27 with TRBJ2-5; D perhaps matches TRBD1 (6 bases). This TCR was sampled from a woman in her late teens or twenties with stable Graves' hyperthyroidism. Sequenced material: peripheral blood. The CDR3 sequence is CASSSSRTGGRETQYF. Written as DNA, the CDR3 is TGTGCCAGCAGTTCCTCCCGAACTGGGGGCCGGGAGACCCAGTACTTC.